This is a list of T cell receptor beta chains from one sample in a study of T cell clonotyping in hematopoietic cell transplantation. The protocol was immunoSEQ multiplex PCR, while the TCRdb copy is restricted to in-frame clones and leaves out a portion. The table shows 4,900 or so clones, with roughly four fifths occurring only once. The sample consisted of peripheral blood mononuclear cells, taken 100 days after allogeneic stem cell transplant. These receptors all come from a male patient between 60 and 69 years old who had an allogeneic stem cell transplant, so T cells may come from the graft donor. Some clones in this sample may be carry-over from other donors' samples. CDR3s leave out the opening cysteine and the closing phenylalanine or tryptophan.

CDR3aa	len	v_gene	j_gene
ASSEGLAGGNEQF	13	TRBV7-2	TRBJ2-1
ASSSRTGENTQY	12	TRBV7-9	TRBJ2-3
ASSLGGGYEQY	11	TRBV5-6	TRBJ2-7
ASSLDQGGGYT	11	TRBV5-4	TRBJ1-2
ASSPGKRYEQY	11	TRBV4-2	TRBJ2-7
ASSIGGGRGYTQY	13	TRBV19	TRBJ2-3
ASSFQKWNYGYT	12	TRBV5-1	TRBJ1-2
ASTTAGGNQPQH	12	TRBV11-2	TRBJ1-5
SGRDVQETQY	10	TRBV29-1	TRBJ2-5
ASSLRRMGLGEETQY	15	TRBV7-2	TRBJ2-5
AGSYRGGTGELF	12	TRBV5-4	TRBJ2-2
AWSVLSLVGDRGMDEQY	17	TRBV30	TRBJ2-7
AWSVVRGNTIY	11	TRBV30	TRBJ1-3
ASSFAGTATIEQF	13	TRBV5-1	TRBJ2-1
AFSTSGVYNEQF	12	TRBV30	TRBJ2-1
ASSVDGSGTPYNEQF	15	TRBV9	TRBJ2-1
ASSLDGQGILRTEAF	15	TRBV7-9	TRBJ1-1
ASSLSTGQGGQPQH	14	TRBV28	TRBJ1-5
AWSVLSGGASVLT	13	TRBV30	TRBJ2-6
ASSFGAGSEAF	11	TRBV5-1	TRBJ1-1
ASSPLTSDEQF	11	TRBV9	TRBJ2-1
ASSQEVAGRQF	11	TRBV4-1	TRBJ2-1
ASSFGLDQPQH	11	TRBV11-2	TRBJ1-5
SVRSAGRSSEAF	12	TRBV29-1	TRBJ1-1
ASSLFRGEGNQPQH	14	TRBV5-6	TRBJ1-5
AIGTSGSTDTQY	12	TRBV15	TRBJ2-3
ASSPRLKTRGYEQY	14	TRBV7-9	TRBJ2-7
ASSDRPQY	8	TRBV6-4	TRBJ2-7
ASRPLGTGTHGYT	13	TRBV6-4	TRBJ1-2
ASIAQGTRELVHEQY	15	TRBV28	TRBJ2-7
ASSPEGKATGGAYGELF	17	TRBV4-2	TRBJ2-2
ASREPEEEQF	10	TRBV2	TRBJ2-1
VIKTGGSSTDTQY	13	TRBV28	TRBJ2-3
ASSRGHTYEQY	11	TRBV5-8	TRBJ2-7
SVRGTYQETQY	11	TRBV29-1	TRBJ2-5
AISEGEGANVLT	12	TRBV10-3	TRBJ2-6
ASRTSGRRATEQY	13	TRBV27	TRBJ2-7
ASSLDSNQPQH	11	TRBV7-9	TRBJ1-5
ASRQGTNEKLF	11	TRBV6-6	TRBJ1-4
ASSGGTGKETQY	12	TRBV5-5	TRBJ2-5
AAGSGGPYEQY	11	TRBV27	TRBJ2-7
ASNQMTRNTEAF	12	TRBV28	TRBJ1-1
ASSFDRASEQY	11	TRBV7-2	TRBJ2-7
AWSPQGVYGYT	11	TRBV30	TRBJ1-2
ASSYSFSGRNTEAF	14	TRBV6-6	TRBJ1-1
ASSPVFMVNTEAF	13	TRBV7-2	TRBJ1-1
ASSPGTLGGVDGYT	14	TRBV4-1	TRBJ1-2
ASSPLPGQGTGELF	14	TRBV28	TRBJ2-2
ASSFLTSGLTDTQY	14	TRBV27	TRBJ2-3
ASSDGGANVLT	11	TRBV10-2	TRBJ2-6
ASSFGTAMNTEAF	13	TRBV5-6	TRBJ1-1
ATSQGDQPQH	10	TRBV15	TRBJ1-5
ASSGTGDVAF	10	TRBV11-1	TRBJ1-1
ASSLVNEQF	9	TRBV6-5	TRBJ2-1
AGSSEGYNEQF	11	TRBV15	TRBJ2-1
ASSFPPGQGHEQY	13	TRBV28	TRBJ2-7
ASSLSGNQPQH	11	TRBV28	TRBJ1-5
ASSPGGASGNHEQY	14	TRBV7-9	TRBJ2-7
ASSLEGGVTEAF	12	TRBV5-6	TRBJ1-1